The 17 T cell receptor beta chains listed next were all sequenced from one sample in a study of T cells in localized non-small cell lung cancer. Only in-frame clones appear in the TCRdb table, and some are missing; sequencing was by immunoSEQ multiplex PCR. The sample yields under 15,000 clones, roughly 27% seen once. The sequenced sample was lung tumor tissue, obtained before any cancer treatment. All receptors come from a female donor over 55 with stage I lung adenocarcinoma.

The CDR3 sequence: CSVAQGSEKLFF. The CDR3 region has the DNA TGCAGCGTTGCTCAGGGCAGTGAAAAACTGTTTTTT. The chain uses TRBV29-1 and TRBJ1-4; D is possibly TRBD1 (5 bases). Germline CDR1 is SQVTM and CDR2 is ANQGSEA. Trimming stripped 4 bases from V and 7 bases from J, with 10 bases between. The CDR3 spans 12 residues.

V gene TRBV11-3 combines with J gene TRBJ1-5, with TRBD1 matching over 7 bases. The CDR3 is 14 residues long. Germline V gene lookup returns CDR1 SGHNT and CDR2 YENEEA. Unmatched junction bases numbered 4, after V lost 6 bases and J lost 2 bases. This CDR3 reads CASRIGGGNQPQHF. The CDR3 nucleotides are TGTGCCAGCAGGATAGGGGGCGGCAATCAGCCCCAGCATTTT.

This chain connects TRBV6-8 to TRBJ2-5; 7 nucleotides align to TRBD1. Germline V gene sequence: CDR1 MNHGY, CDR2 SAAAGT. Unmatched junction bases numbered 3, after V lost 3 bases and J lost 5 bases. The CDR3 consists of 13 residues. CDR3 loop: CASSYPQGETQYF. The CDR3 coding sequence is TGTGCCAGCAGTTATCCACAGGGGGAGACCCAGTACTTC.

The chain uses TRBV19 and TRBJ1-4; weak D call: TRBD1 (6 bases). The CDR3 runs 13 residues. Germline V lookup: CDR1 LNHDA, CDR2 SQIVND (reference sequence). V lost 9 bases, J lost 4 bases, and 12 bases lay in between. The CDR3 nucleotides are TGTGCCAGCCTACAGGGTTTTAATGAAAAACTGTTTTTT. It codes for CASLQGFNEKLFF.

The V and J genes are TRBV14 and TRBJ1-1; 8 bases agree with TRBD1. With V trimmed by 6 bases and J by 1 base, 7 bases remained unmatched. The germline gives CDR1 SGHDN, CDR2 FVKESK. This CDR3 comprises 15 residues. Here the CDR3 reads CASSYLTGGNTEAFF. Here the CDR3 DNA reads TGTGCCAGCAGTTATCTCACAGGGGGGAACACTGAAGCTTTCTTT.

The chain couples TRBV11-3 to TRBJ2-3; 9 bases map to TRBD2. This CDR3 comprises 15 residues. Germline CDR1 and CDR2: SGHNT and YENEEA. Germline trimming cut 5 bases from V and 1 base from J; bases unmatched to any gene: 4. The CDR3 bases are TGTGCCAGCAGCGCCTGGACTAGCGGCACAGATACGCAGTATTTT. It is translated as CASSAWTSGTDTQYF.

This clone was detected a few times. V usage is TRBV11-3 and J usage is TRBJ2-1, with a possible D match to TRBD2 (5 bases). The CDR3 has 16 residues. Germline CDR1 and CDR2: SGHNT and YENEEA. V lost 5 bases and J 0 bases, leaving 14 bases between the germline ends. The DNA for the CDR3 is TGTGCCAGCAGCCGGATACTAGGGAGCTCCTACAATGAGCAGTTCTTC. It translates to CASSRILGSSYNEQFF.

This chain links TRBV1 with TRBJ2-7; the table gives TRBD2 as D, unverified against the DNA. TRBV1 is a listed pseudogene. The CDR3 has 17 residues. The CDR3 DNA reads as TGCACCAGCAGCCAGAGACGGGGGACTAGTCCTTTCCACGAGCAGTACTTC. Protein: CTSSQRRGTSPFHEQYF.

The chain carries TRBV19 and TRBJ1-2; no firm D call. The CDR3 sequence is 13 residues long. From germline, CDR1 is LNHDA and CDR2 SQIVND (reference sequence). Trimming shortened V by 3 bases and J by 4 bases, and 9 bases separated the two germline ends. The DNA of the CDR3 is TGTGCCAGTAGTATCCCAGGATTCTATGGCTACACCTTC. Protein: CASSIPGFYGYTF.

This clone came up many times. A junction boundary mismatches the germline segment, possibly from a read error. The J gene is TRBJ2-1, the V gene TRBV6-8; maybe TRBD1 (5 bases). The CDR3 has 12 amino acids. Germline loops: CDR1 MNHGY, CDR2 SAAAGT. The CDR3 sequence: CASSFRGTVGLF. The CDR3 DNA reads TGTGCCAGCAGTTTTAGAGGTACCGTGGGGCTCTTC.

This clone was observed a single time. The chain uses TRBV5-1 and TRBJ1-2; no reliable D call. Germline V gene sequence: CDR1 SGHRS, CDR2 YFSETQ. The V end was cut by 4 bases, the J end by 7 bases, with 17 bases between. CDR3 length: 14 residues. The CDR3: CASSSGVRPRGYTF. The DNA for the CDR3 is TGCGCCAGCAGCAGTGGAGTGAGGCCCCGTGGCTACACCTTC.

There are many counts of this clone. V is TRBV11-3 and J is TRBJ1-2; D is possibly TRBD1 (5 bases). The germline V and J ends were trimmed by 3 bases and 3 bases, with 17 bases remaining between them. CDR3 length: 16 residues. Per germline, CDR1 SGHNT and CDR2 YENEEA. Here the CDR3 reads CASSLVGRALDYGYTF. CDR3 nucleotide sequence: TGTGCCAGCAGCTTGGTAGGCAGGGCGCTCGACTATGGCTACACCTTC. Full variable domain (remainder filled in from reference TRBV11-3 and TRBJ1-2): EAGVVQSPRYKIIEKKQPVAFWCNPISGHNTLYWYLQNLGQGPELLIRYENEEAVDDSQLPKDRFSAERLKGVDSTLKIQPAELGDSAVYLCASSLVGRALDYGYTFGSGTRLTVV.

V is TRBV11-3 and J is TRBJ1-4, with 10 bases matching TRBD1. J lost 8 bases, V lost 4 bases, and 4 bases had no gene match. This CDR3 contains 14 residues. Per the germline V gene, CDR1 is SGHNT and CDR2 is YENEEA. The CDR3 reads CASSSGTGEEKLFF. Written as DNA, the CDR3 is TGTGCCAGCAGCTCCGGGACAGGGGAAGAAAAACTGTTTTTT.

The V and J genes are TRBV18 and TRBJ2-5; maybe TRBD1 (6 bases). The germline gives CDR1 KGHSH, CDR2 LQKENI. The CDR3 sequence is 14 residues long. V lost 6 bases and J lost 2, with 13 bases in between. DNA for the CDR3: TGTGCCAGCTCTTACACAGGGCCTCAAGAGACCCAGTACTTC. Translating it yields CASSYTGPQETQYF.

The chain employs TRBV7-2 and TRBJ1-5; D remains unclear. The CDR3 has 13 residues. V was shortened by 2 bases and J by 7 bases, with 9 bases between the two germline ends. Germline loops: CDR1 SGHTA, CDR2 FQGNSA. The chain's CDR3 is CASSLRMGQPQHF. Here the CDR3 DNA reads TGTGCCAGCAGCTTAAGGATGGGACAGCCCCAGCATTTT.

Only a few counts were recorded for this clone. This rearrangement joins TRBV6-7 to TRBJ1-1, with no clear D. TRBV6-7 counts as an open reading frame of uncertain function. V was cut by 2 bases and J by 12 bases, with 10 bases left in between. The CDR3 has 11 amino acids. CDR3 DNA sequence: TGTGCCAGCAGTTACGAACGGAGAACTTTCTTT. Protein product: CASSYERRTFF.

By sample fraction, this clone is medium-sized. Compared with germline, one end of the junction differs, possibly owing to a read error. The chain is built from TRBV6-8 and TRBJ2-7, with D possibly being TRBD2 (6 bases). Germline CDR1 MNHGY, CDR2 SAAAGT. The CDR3 contains 15 residues. In DNA, the CDR3 is TGTGCCAGCAGATACTCCGGGACTGGGACCTACGAGCAGTACTTC. Its translation: CASRYSGTGTYEQYF.